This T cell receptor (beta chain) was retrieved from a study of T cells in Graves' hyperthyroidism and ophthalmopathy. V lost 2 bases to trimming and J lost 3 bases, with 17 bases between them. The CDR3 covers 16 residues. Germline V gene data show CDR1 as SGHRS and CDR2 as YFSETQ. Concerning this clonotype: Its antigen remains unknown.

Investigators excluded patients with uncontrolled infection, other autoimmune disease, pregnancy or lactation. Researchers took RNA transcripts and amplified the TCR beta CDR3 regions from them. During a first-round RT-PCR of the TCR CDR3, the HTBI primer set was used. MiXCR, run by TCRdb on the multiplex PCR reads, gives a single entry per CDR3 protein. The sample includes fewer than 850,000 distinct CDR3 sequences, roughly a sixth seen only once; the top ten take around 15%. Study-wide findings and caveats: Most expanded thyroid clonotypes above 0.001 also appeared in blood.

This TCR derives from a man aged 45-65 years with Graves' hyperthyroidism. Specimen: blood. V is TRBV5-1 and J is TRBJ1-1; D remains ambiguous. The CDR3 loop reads CASSFGRSAPYTEAFF. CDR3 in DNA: TGCGCCAGCAGCTTCGGCAGATCAGCCCCCTACACTGAAGCTTTCTTT.